Listed below are T cell receptor beta chains from one sample, sequenced in a study of immune evolution from preneoplasia to lung adenocarcinoma. Method: immunoSEQ multiplex PCR; TCRdb's copy keeps in-frame clones and lacks some. Among about 9,400 clones listed, around 90% were seen once. The sample consisted of FFPE invasive lung adenocarcinoma tissue. The receptors were gathered from a person aged 70 to 85 with invasive lung adenocarcinoma. Both conserved end residues are trimmed from each CDR3. Size tells how often a clone was seen (once, few, many) or the class of an expanded clone, and some rows leave it out.

cdr3_aa,clone_size,j_call,v_call
ASSRIGTDQETQY,once,TRBJ2-5,TRBV28
ASSLARPGAEAF,-,TRBJ1-1,TRBV27
ASSYSVTGGGTIY,-,TRBJ1-3,TRBV6-5
ASSPRGGSNTGELF,once,TRBJ2-2,TRBV6-6
ASSLRGTDTQY,-,TRBJ2-3,TRBV27
ASTQTGAGSGDTQY,few,TRBJ2-3,TRBV6-6
ASSSLHGAFYGYT,-,TRBJ1-2,TRBV28
AWSGGQGKSNTEAF,-,TRBJ1-1,TRBV30
ASQGGTYEQY,-,TRBJ2-7,TRBV19
ASSPPPSGANTGELF,-,TRBJ2-2,TRBV18
ASSRGGSEKLF,-,TRBJ1-4,TRBV28
ASSQGVLPQGFYNEQF,-,TRBJ2-1,TRBV14